The 25 T cell receptor beta chains in this list originate from one sample, sequenced in a study of siplizumab effects on memory and regulatory T cells. Sequencing used immunoSEQ multiplex PCR; TCRdb keeps in-frame clones, though not all of them. Of approximately 98,000 clones listed, 85% to 95% are singletons. The sample taken for sequencing was non-Treg CD4+ T cells sorted from blood. The receptors derive from a human donor in good health.

This chain uses TRBV11-2 with TRBJ2-1; TRBD2 agrees at 10 bases. The CDR3 length is 16 residues. The germline CDR1 and CDR2 sequences are SGHAT and FQNNGV. The V gene end was trimmed by 5 bases and the J gene end by 8 bases; junction bases not matched to a gene: 12. As DNA, the CDR3 is TGTGCCAGCAGCCTCGAGCCGGGACTAGCGCTCTATGAGCAGTTCTTC. This sequence encodes CASSLEPGLALYEQFF.

The J gene is TRBJ1-1, the V gene TRBV9; 8 bases are shared with TRBD1. J gave up 3 bases and V 3 bases, and 7 bases lay outside the gene matches. Germline V lookup: CDR1 SGDLS, CDR2 YYNGEE. CDR3 size: 15 residues. CDR3 bases: TGTGCCAGCAGCGCGACAGGGGTCCCGTACACTGAAGCTTTCTTT. Its protein product is CASSATGVPYTEAFF.

The V and J genes are TRBV10-2 and TRBJ1-5; no clear D gene. This CDR3 has 12 residues. Germline CDR1 reads WSHSY; CDR2 reads SAAADI. The V and J ends lost 2 bases and 5 bases respectively, with 4 bases between them. Written as DNA, the CDR3 is TGCGCCAGCAGTGAGATTTATCAGCCCCAGCATTTT. Protein sequence: CASSEIYQPQHF.

The chain carries TRBV6-1 and TRBJ2-7, with 8 bases aligning to TRBD1. Trimming removed 2 bases from V and 0 bases from J; junction bases left unmatched: 3. The CDR3 consists of 15 residues. Germline values: CDR1 MNHNS, CDR2 SASEGT. This CDR3 reads CASSERDRYSYEQYF. The CDR3 DNA sequence: TGTGCCAGCAGTGAACGGGACAGGTACTCCTACGAGCAGTACTTC.

The rearrangement joins TRBV5-4 to TRBJ2-7; D possibly matches TRBD1 or TRBD2 (5 bases each). Germline CDR1 reads SGHNT; CDR2 reads YYREEE (reference sequence). The CDR3 is 15 amino acids. Trimming took 4 bases from V and 4 from J, leaving 18 bases between them. CDR3 nucleotides: TGTGCCAGCAGCCGAATCCAGGGAGTACAATACGAGCAGTACTTC. Encoded protein: CASSRIQGVQYEQYF.

This chain uses TRBV14 with TRBJ2-1, with TRBD1 matching 7 bases. The CDR3 is 14 amino acids. CDR1 is SGHDN and CDR2 is FVKESK in the germline V gene. The J segment lost 7 bases and the V segment lost 1 base, leaving 4 bases of the junction unmatched. CDR3 bases: TGTGCCAGCAGCCAAGTGGGGACAGCTAATGAGCAGTTCTTC. Its translation: CASSQVGTANEQFF.

The chain couples TRBV19 to TRBJ2-1, with D perhaps matching TRBD2 (6 bases). The V end was cut by 4 bases, the J end by 4 bases, with 11 bases between. The CDR3 runs 14 residues. CDR1 is LNHDA, CDR2 SQIVND, per germline (reference sequence). The CDR3 loop reads CASSSLAIYNEQFF. The CDR3 nucleotides are TGTGCCAGTAGTAGTCTAGCGATATACAATGAGCAGTTCTTC.

The chain joins TRBV19 to TRBJ2-2; unclear D gene. This CDR3 has 14 amino acids. CDR1 LNHDA and CDR2 SQIVND come from the germline V gene (reference sequence). V was cut by 5 bases and J by 6 bases, with 13 bases left in between. The CDR3, as DNA: TGTGCCAGTAGTTACATGGTTTTAGCCGGGGAGCTGTTTTTT. Translated, it gives CASSYMVLAGELFF.

The V gene is TRBV5-6, the J gene TRBJ1-5; D not resolved. Germline loops: CDR1 SGHDT, CDR2 YYEEEE. The CDR3 covers 14 residues. The V and J ends lost 0 bases and 4 bases respectively, with 8 bases between them. CDR3 sequence (DNA): TGTGCCAGCAGCTTGGCCCTCTTAAATCAGCCCCAGCATTTT. Protein sequence: CASSLALLNQPQHF.

This clone occurred once. One junction end does not reproduce the germline sequence, and a read error may be involved. The chain employs TRBV9 and TRBJ2-7; D gene ambiguous. The CDR3 spans 14 residues. Germline V lookup: CDR1 SGDLS, CDR2 YYNGEE. The DNA of the CDR3 is TGTGCCAGCAGCGCGGCTGCACCTTCCTACGAGCGGTACTTC. Translation gives CASSAAAPSYERYF.

V and J are TRBV11-1 and TRBJ2-2; 7 bases are shared with TRBD1. Germline CDR1 reads SGHAT; CDR2 reads FQDESV (reference sequence). The CDR3 length is 17 residues. Trimming at V came to 3 bases and at J to 4 bases, leaving 11 bases not matched to a gene. The CDR3 DNA follows: TGTGCCAGCAGCTTCAGCGCTAACAGGGGTGGCACCGGGGAGCTGTTTTTT. Residues: CASSFSANRGGTGELFF.

The chain links TRBV7-9 to TRBJ2-7; D is unclear. Trimming took off 1 base at V and 3 bases at J, with 19 bases between the two ends. CDR1 is SEHNR and CDR2 is FQNEAQ in the germline V gene (reference sequence). The CDR3 consists of 17 residues. In nucleotides, the CDR3 is TGTGCCAGCAGCTTAGGACGTGGTGTAACAATGGACTACGAGCAGTACTTC. The encoded protein is CASSLGRGVTMDYEQYF.

V usage is TRBV29-1 and J usage is TRBJ2-4; D is unclear. The CDR3 has 15 residues. Germline V gene data show CDR1 as SQVTM and CDR2 as ANQGSEA. V lost 1 base, J lost 1 base, and 11 bases lay in between. The DNA for the CDR3 is TGCAGCGTTGAAGTTTCAGGTCGCGCCAAAAACATTCAGTACTTC. It codes for CSVEVSGRAKNIQYF.

This chain uses TRBV28 with TRBJ1-1; 9 bases are a match to TRBD1. From germline, CDR1 is MDHEN and CDR2 SYDVKM. The CDR3 is made up of 16 amino acids. With V trimmed by 5 bases and J by 0 bases, 7 bases remained unmatched. Here the CDR3 DNA reads TGTGCCAGCAGTCCTATTAGGGACAGGGTGAACACTGAAGCTTTCTTT. It yields the protein CASSPIRDRVNTEAFF.

V gene TRBV9 combines with J gene TRBJ1-1; weak D call: TRBD1 (5 bases). The CDR3 is 14 amino acids. V lost 4 bases and J lost 1, with 11 bases in between. CDR1 is SGDLS, CDR2 YYNGEE, per germline. CDR3 nucleotide sequence: TGTGCCAGCAGCCCCGGGACGGAGAACACTGAAGCTTTCTTT. Translated: CASSPGTENTEAFF. Full variable domain (remainder filled in from reference TRBV9 and TRBJ1-1): DSGVTQTPKHLITATGQRVTLRCSPRSGDLSVYWYQQSLDQGLQFLIQYYNGEERAKGNILERFSAQQFPDLHSELNLSSLELGDSALYFCASSPGTENTEAFFGQGTRLTVV.

The chain is built from TRBV9 and TRBJ1-1; D call uncertain. The V gene lost 4 bases and the J gene lost 2 bases, with 9 bases spanning the gap. CDR1 and CDR2 from the germline V gene are SGDLS and YYNGEE. The CDR3 totals 13 residues. In nucleotides, the CDR3 is TGTGCCAGCAGCCCCCAAGCCAACACTGAAGCTTTCTTT. This codes for CASSPQANTEAFF.

The V call is TRBV19, the J call TRBJ2-2; the match to TRBD1 covers 7 bases. The germline gives CDR1 LNHDA, CDR2 SQIVND (reference sequence). J gave up 8 bases and V 6 bases, and 12 bases lay outside the gene matches. The CDR3 covers 15 residues. The CDR3 loop reads CASRTGDAFGGELFF. Here the CDR3 DNA reads TGTGCCAGTAGAACAGGGGACGCGTTCGGGGGGGAGCTGTTTTTT. Looking up the rest from reference TRBV19 and TRBJ2-2 gives the full variable domain: DGGITQSPKYLFRKEGQNVTLSCEQNLNHDAMYWYRQDPGQGLRLIYYSQIVNDFQKGDIAEGYSVSREKKESFPLTVTSAQKNPTAFYLCASRTGDAFGGELFFGEGSRLTVL.

In regard to this clone: The sample has other DNA sequences that encode this CDR3 too. The rearrangement joins TRBV28 to TRBJ2-3, with a weak D call TRBD2 (6 bases). Germline CDR1 and CDR2: MDHEN and SYDVKM. With 3 bases removed from V and 0 bases from J, the gap between germline ends came to 7 bases. This CDR3 is built from 14 residues. CDR3 in DNA: TGTGCCAGCAGTTTTAGCGGAAGCACAGATACGCAGTATTTT. Translated, it gives CASSFSGSTDTQYF.

The sample holds one count of this clone. The chain employs TRBV25-1 and TRBJ1-2; D is unresolved. Germline assignment: CDR1 MGHDK and CDR2 SYGVNS. The CDR3 sequence is 12 residues long. Trimming took off 5 bases at V and 3 bases at J, with 7 bases between the two ends. In DNA form, the CDR3 reads TGTGCCAGCAGTACAGATTACTATGGCTACACCTTC. Its translation is CASSTDYYGYTF.

The chain is built from TRBV2 and TRBJ2-5; D might be TRBD1 (6 bases). CDR3 size: 16 residues. Looked up from germline, CDR1 is SNHLY and CDR2 is FYNNEI. V lost 7 bases to trimming and J lost 1 base, with 19 bases between them. The CDR3 sequence: CASNPDSRLIQETQYF. The CDR3 bases are TGTGCCAGCAACCCGGACAGCAGATTAATCCAAGAGACCCAGTACTTC.

The CDR3 sequence: CASSHSGQNTEAFF. The CDR3 DNA reads as TGCGCCAGCAGCCATTCAGGGCAGAACACTGAAGCTTTCTTT. The chain uses TRBV4-1 and TRBJ1-1; maybe TRBD1 (5 bases). Per the germline V gene, CDR1 is MGHRA and CDR2 is YSYEKL. The CDR3 extends over 14 amino acids. Trimming cost V 3 bases and J 1 base, with 9 bases left between them.

The V and J genes are TRBV27 and TRBJ2-3; the match to TRBD2 covers 12 bases. V lost 7 bases to trimming and J lost 2 bases; unmatched junction nucleotides: 7. The CDR3 has 16 amino acids. Germline CDR1 reads MNHEY; CDR2 reads SMNVEV (reference sequence). The CDR3 bases are TGTGCCAGCACTAGCGGGAGGGGAATTCCCACAGATACGCAGTATTTT. Its translation: CASTSGRGIPTDTQYF.

The rearrangement uses TRBV13 and TRBJ2-1; TRBD1 aligns across 7 bases. The germline gives CDR1 PRHDT, CDR2 FYEKMQ (reference sequence). V shed 5 bases and J 6 bases; nucleotides not matched to a gene: 13. The CDR3 covers 16 residues. CDR3 coding DNA: TGTGCCAGCAGCAGGAACAGGGGACAAGCTTCCAATGAGCAGTTCTTC. Amino acids: CASSRNRGQASNEQFF. Full variable domain (missing parts from reference TRBV13 and TRBJ2-1): AAGVIQSPRHLIKEKRETATLKCYPIPRHDTVYWYQQGPGQDPQFLISFYEKMQSDKGSIPDRFSAQQFSDYHSELNMSSLELGDSALYFCASSRNRGQASNEQFFGPGTRLTVL.

The V and J genes are TRBV7-9 and TRBJ2-3; D might be TRBD2 (6 bases). V was trimmed by 4 bases and J by 0 bases, leaving 11 bases between them. This CDR3 is built from 15 residues. Germline V gene sequence: CDR1 SEHNR, CDR2 FQNEAQ (reference sequence). DNA for the CDR3: TGTGCCAGCAGCTCCGACGGGACTAGCACAGATACGCAGTATTTT. Residues: CASSSDGTSTDTQYF.

This clone showed up just once. This chain uses TRBV30 with TRBJ1-3; 7 bases agree with TRBD1. V lost 2 bases to trimming and J lost 0 bases; unmatched junction nucleotides: 4. The CDR3 consists of 15 residues. Per germline, CDR1 GTSNPN and CDR2 SVGIG (reference sequence). CDR3 region: CAWSRTGSSGNTIYF. DNA for the CDR3: TGTGCCTGGAGTCGGACAGGAAGCTCTGGAAACACCATATATTTT.